Included here is one T cell receptor beta chain sequence, with context. The entry originates in a study of T cell repertoires in cytomegalovirus infection. Looking at the study overall: Public TCR beta signature analysis indicated the presence of both CMV infection and matching HLA type.

TCRdb re-called the reads through MiXCR, storing one row per CDR3 protein. The sample includes around 180,000 distinct CDR3 sequences, roughly 27% of them seen just once. Trimming stripped 7 bases from V and 0 bases from J, with 12 bases between. In germline, CDR1 is SGHTA, CDR2 FQGNSA. The CDR3 spans 14 residues. V is TRBV7-2 and J is TRBJ1-1, with a possible D match to TRBD1 (6 bases). The sequence came from a human donor in good health (CMV status not recorded). Some clones in this sample may be carry-over from other donors' samples. The sequencing sample was made of PBMCs. The CDR3 reads CASTITGMNTEAFF. CDR3 nucleotide sequence: TGTGCCAGCACCATCACAGGGATGAACACTGAAGCTTTCTTT.